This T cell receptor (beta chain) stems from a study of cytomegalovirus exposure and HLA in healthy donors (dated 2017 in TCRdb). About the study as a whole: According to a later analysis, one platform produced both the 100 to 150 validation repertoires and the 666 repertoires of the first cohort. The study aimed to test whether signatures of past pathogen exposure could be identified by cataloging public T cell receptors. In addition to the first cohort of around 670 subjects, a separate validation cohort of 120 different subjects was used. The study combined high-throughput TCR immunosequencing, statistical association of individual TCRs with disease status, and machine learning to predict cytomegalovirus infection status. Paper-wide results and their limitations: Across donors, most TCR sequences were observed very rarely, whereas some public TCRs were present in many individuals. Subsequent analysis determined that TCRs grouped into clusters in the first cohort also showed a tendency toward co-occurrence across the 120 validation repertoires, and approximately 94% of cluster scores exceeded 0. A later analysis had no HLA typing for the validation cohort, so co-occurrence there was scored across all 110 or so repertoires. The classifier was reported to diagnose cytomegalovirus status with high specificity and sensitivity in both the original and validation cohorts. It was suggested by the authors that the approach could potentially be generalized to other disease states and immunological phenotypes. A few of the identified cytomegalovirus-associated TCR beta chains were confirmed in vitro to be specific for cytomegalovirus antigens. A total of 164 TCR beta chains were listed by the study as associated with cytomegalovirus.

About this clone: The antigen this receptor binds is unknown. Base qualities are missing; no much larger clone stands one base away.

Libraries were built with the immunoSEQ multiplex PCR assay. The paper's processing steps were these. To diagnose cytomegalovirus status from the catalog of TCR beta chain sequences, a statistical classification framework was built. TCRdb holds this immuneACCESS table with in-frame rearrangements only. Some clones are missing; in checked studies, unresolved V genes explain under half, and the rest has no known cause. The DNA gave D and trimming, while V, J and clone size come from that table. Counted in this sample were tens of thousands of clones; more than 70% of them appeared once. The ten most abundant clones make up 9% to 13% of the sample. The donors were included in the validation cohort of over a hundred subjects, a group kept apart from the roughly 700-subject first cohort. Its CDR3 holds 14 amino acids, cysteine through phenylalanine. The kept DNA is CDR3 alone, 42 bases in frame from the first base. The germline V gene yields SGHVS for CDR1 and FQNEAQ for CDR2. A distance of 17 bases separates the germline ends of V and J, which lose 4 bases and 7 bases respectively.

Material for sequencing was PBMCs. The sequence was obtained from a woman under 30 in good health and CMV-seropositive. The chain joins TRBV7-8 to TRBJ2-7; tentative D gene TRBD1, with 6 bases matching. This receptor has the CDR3 CASSSGTSPREQYF. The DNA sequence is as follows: TGTGCCAGCAGCTCCGGGACATCCCCTAGGGAGCAGTACTTC.